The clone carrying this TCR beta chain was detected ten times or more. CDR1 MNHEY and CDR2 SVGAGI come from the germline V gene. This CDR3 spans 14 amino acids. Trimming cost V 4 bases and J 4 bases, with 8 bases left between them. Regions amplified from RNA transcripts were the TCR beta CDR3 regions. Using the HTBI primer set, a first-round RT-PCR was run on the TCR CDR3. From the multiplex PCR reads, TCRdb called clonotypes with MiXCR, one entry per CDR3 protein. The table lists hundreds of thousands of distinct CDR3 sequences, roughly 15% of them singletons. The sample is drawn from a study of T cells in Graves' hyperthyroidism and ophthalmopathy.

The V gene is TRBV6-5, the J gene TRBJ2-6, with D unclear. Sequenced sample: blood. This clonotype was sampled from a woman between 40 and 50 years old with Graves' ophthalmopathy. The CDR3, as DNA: TGTGCCAGCAGTTTCGGTAACGGGGCCAACGTCCTGACTTTC. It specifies CASSFGNGANVLTF.